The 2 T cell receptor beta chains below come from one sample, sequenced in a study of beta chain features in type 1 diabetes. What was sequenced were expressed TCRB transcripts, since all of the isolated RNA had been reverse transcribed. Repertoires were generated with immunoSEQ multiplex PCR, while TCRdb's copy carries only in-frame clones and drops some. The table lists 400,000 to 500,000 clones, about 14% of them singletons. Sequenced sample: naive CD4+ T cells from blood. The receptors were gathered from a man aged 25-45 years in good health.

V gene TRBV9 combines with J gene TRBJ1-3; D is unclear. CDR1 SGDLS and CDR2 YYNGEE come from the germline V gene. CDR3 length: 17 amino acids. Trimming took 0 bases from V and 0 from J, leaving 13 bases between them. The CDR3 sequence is CASSVGLGYRSGNTIYF. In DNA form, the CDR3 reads TGTGCCAGCAGCGTAGGTTTGGGGTACCGCTCTGGAAACACCATATATTTT.

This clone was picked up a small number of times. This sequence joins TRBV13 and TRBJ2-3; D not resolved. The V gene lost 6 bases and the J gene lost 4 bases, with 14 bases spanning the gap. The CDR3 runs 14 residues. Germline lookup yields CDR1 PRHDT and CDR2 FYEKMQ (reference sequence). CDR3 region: CASRAPGSSDTQYF. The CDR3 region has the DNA TGTGCCAGCAGGGCCCCGGGCAGCTCAGATACGCAGTATTTT. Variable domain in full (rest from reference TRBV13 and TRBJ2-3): AAGVIQSPRHLIKEKRETATLKCYPIPRHDTVYWYQQGPGQDPQFLISFYEKMQSDKGSIPDRFSAQQFSDYHSELNMSSLELGDSALYFCASRAPGSSDTQYFGPGTRLTVL.